One sample yielded the 21 T cell receptor beta chains listed below, sequenced in a study of blood T cell repertoires in COVID-19. Profiled with immunoSEQ multiplex PCR; TCRdb holds only in-frame clones, not every one. The sample carries about 73,000 clones, about 80% recorded once. The specimen sequenced was peripheral blood. The source of these receptors is a human donor in a cohort sampled during active COVID-19.

V gene TRBV5-5 combines with J gene TRBJ2-2; maybe TRBD1 (6 bases). V was cut by 4 bases and J by 4 bases, with 14 bases left in between. CDR1 is SGHKS and CDR2 is YYEKEE in the germline V gene (reference sequence). The CDR3 runs to 15 residues. The CDR3: CASSTGTHITGELFF. The CDR3 DNA sequence: TGTGCCAGCAGCACCGGGACACACATCACCGGGGAGCTGTTTTTT.

V gene TRBV10-3 combines with J gene TRBJ2-1; TRBD2 matches at 10 bases. The junction had 5 bases not matched to a gene; V was cut back by 10 bases and J by 5 bases. CDR1 and CDR2 from the germline V gene are ENHRY and SYGVKD. The CDR3 has 13 residues. Here the CDR3 reads CATLLAGNNEQFF. The CDR3 DNA is TGTGCCACCCTACTAGCGGGGAACAATGAGCAGTTCTTC.

V is TRBV28 and J is TRBJ2-1, with TRBD2 matching over 8 bases. This CDR3 contains 17 residues. V dropped 6 bases and J dropped 7; count of bases not matched to a gene: 17. Germline V CDR1 and CDR2: MDHEN, SYDVKM. The CDR3 nucleotides read TGTGCCAGCAGCTTTAATGTTGGTTTTAGCGGGGATAATGAGCAGTTCTTC. It translates to CASSFNVGFSGDNEQFF.

The chain links TRBV5-1 to TRBJ2-2; D not certain. CDR1 and CDR2 from the germline V gene are SGHRS and YFSETQ. V was clipped by 4 bases and J by 3 bases, with 13 bases between them. The CDR3 is made up of 15 amino acids. The CDR3 coding sequence is TGCGCCAGCAGCCCGCAGTTCCAGGACACCGGGGAGCTGTTTTTT. Translated: CASSPQFQDTGELFF.

This sequence joins TRBV4-3 and TRBJ1-3; D is perhaps TRBD1 (6 bases). The germline CDR1 and CDR2 sequences are LGHNA and YSLEER. The CDR3 length is 19 residues. Trimming pared 0 bases from V and 0 bases from J, leaving 18 bases between. The CDR3 DNA follows: TGCGCCAGCAGCCAAGACCTCGCCGACAGGTCCAGCTCTGGAAACACCATATATTTT. This codes for CASSQDLADRSSSGNTIYF.

The V call is TRBV5-1, the J call TRBJ2-3; 10 positions match TRBD2. This CDR3 has 23 residues. The J segment lost 0 bases and the V segment lost 7 bases, leaving 29 bases of the junction unmatched. Per the germline V gene, CDR1 is SGHRS and CDR2 is YFSETQ. This CDR3 reads CASPEREGTGTSESPYSTDTQYF. CDR3 nucleotide sequence: TGCGCCAGCCCCGAGCGAGAGGGGACCGGGACTAGCGAGTCTCCCTATAGCACAGATACGCAGTATTTT.

The chain combines TRBV29-1 with TRBJ2-7, with a tentative D call TRBD2 (7 bases). The CDR3 contains 13 residues. Germline CDR1 is SQVTM and CDR2 is ANQGSEA. Trimming took 7 bases from V and 3 from J, leaving 16 bases between them. CDR3 sequence: CSARGATFYEQYF. The CDR3 DNA is TGCAGCGCCCGGGGGGCTACCTTCTACGAGCAGTACTTC.

The chain carries TRBV5-6 and TRBJ1-5, with unresolved D. Germline CDR1 is SGHDT and CDR2 is YYEEEE. V was shortened by 0 bases and J by 7 bases, with 11 bases between the two germline ends. The CDR3 loop spans 14 amino acids. The CDR3 DNA reads as TGTGCCAGCAGCTTGGCCGGGAACGGGCAGCCCCAGCATTTT. It specifies CASSLAGNGQPQHF.

The CDR3: CASSYSRTGELFF. CDR3 nucleotide sequence: TGTGCCAGCAGTTACTCGCGCACCGGGGAGCTGTTTTTT. This chain joins TRBV6-6 and TRBJ2-2; no clear D. The CDR3 covers 13 residues. Trimming took 0 bases from V and 4 from J, leaving 3 bases between them. CDR1 MNHNY and CDR2 SVGAGI come from the germline V gene (reference sequence).

The chain links TRBV19 to TRBJ2-5, with TRBD1 identical over 12 bases. The CDR3 has 14 residues. With V trimmed by 10 bases and J by 5 bases, 8 bases remained unmatched. Germline CDR1 reads LNHDA; CDR2 reads SQIVND (reference sequence). The CDR3 coding sequence is TGTGCCACCAGGGACAGGGGGCGAGGGGAGACCCAGTACTTC. Translation: CATRDRGRGETQYF.

The chain has TRBV27 and TRBJ1-5; D may be TRBD1 (5 bases). V was pared by 3 bases and J by 4 bases, with 16 bases between. Looked up from germline, CDR1 is MNHEY and CDR2 is SMNVEV (reference sequence). The CDR3 totals 16 residues. The CDR3: CASSLYSAGRNQPQHF. The CDR3 coding sequence is TGTGCCAGCAGTTTGTATTCGGCAGGGAGGAATCAGCCCCAGCATTTT.

CDR3 sequence (DNA): TGTGCCAGCAGTGGGGACAGTAACTATGGCTACACCTTC. Translating gives CASSGDSNYGYTF. The gene calls are TRBV2 and TRBJ1-2; TRBD1 matches at 7 bases. Germline lookup yields CDR1 SNHLY and CDR2 FYNNEI. After removal of 4 bases from V and 1 base from J, the junction contained 0 bases not matched to a gene. The CDR3 totals 13 residues. The full variable domain, rest sourced from reference TRBV2 and TRBJ1-2, is EPEVTQTPSHQVTQMGQEVILRCVPISNHLYFYWYRQILGQKVEFLVSFYNNEISEKSEIFDDQFSVERPDGSNFTLKIRSTKLEDSAMYFCASSGDSNYGYTFGSGTRLTVV.

This clone has more than one count but fewer than ten. V gene TRBV9 combines with J gene TRBJ1-1, with 8 bases lining up with TRBD1. Germline CDR1 SGDLS, CDR2 YYNGEE. With V trimmed by 3 bases and J by 0 bases, 7 bases remained unmatched. The CDR3 loop spans 16 amino acids. CDR3 DNA sequence: TGTGCCAGCAGCGCCGGGACAGGTCTATTGAACACTGAAGCTTTCTTT. Translated, it gives CASSAGTGLLNTEAFF.

The chain couples TRBV4-3 to TRBJ2-7, with D possibly TRBD2 on 6 matching bases. The CDR3 totals 15 residues. The ends were cut back, 0 bases at V and 3 bases at J, with 12 bases in the middle. Germline V gives CDR1 LGHNA, CDR2 YSLEER. CDR3 loop: CASSQDYGGIYEQYF. In DNA form, the CDR3 reads TGCGCCAGCAGCCAAGATTACGGGGGTATCTACGAGCAGTACTTC.

This sequence joins TRBV13 and TRBJ1-3, with D uncertain. Germline CDR1 is PRHDT and CDR2 is FYEKMQ (reference sequence). CDR3 size: 16 residues. With 5 bases removed from V and 4 bases from J, the gap between germline ends came to 18 bases. CDR3 sequence (DNA): TGTGCCAGCAGCCGGACTGAGGGTGAGCTCGGAAACACCATATATTTT. Amino acids: CASSRTEGELGNTIYF.

This chain connects TRBV4-1 to TRBJ2-1, with TRBD2 identical over 14 bases. The junction had 8 bases not matched to a gene; V was cut back by 1 base and J by 3 bases. This CDR3 is built from 19 residues. Germline V gene sequence: CDR1 MGHRA, CDR2 YSYEKL. CDR3: CASSQVMTSGGASYNEQFF. The CDR3 region has the DNA TGCGCCAGCAGCCAAGTTATGACTAGCGGGGGGGCTAGCTACAATGAGCAGTTCTTC.

This sequence joins TRBV9 and TRBJ1-4; TRBD1 is a possible D gene (5 bases). The CDR3 spans 15 residues. Germline-derived CDR1 and CDR2 are SGDLS and YYNGEE. V lost 0 bases and J 8 bases, leaving 14 bases between the germline ends. Here the CDR3 DNA reads TGTGCCAGCAGCGTAGCCGACAGCCGAAGAGAAAAACTGTTTTTT. Its protein product is CASSVADSRREKLFF. The full variable domain, with the rest looked up from reference TRBV9 and TRBJ1-4, is DSGVTQTPKHLITATGQRVTLRCSPRSGDLSVYWYQQSLDQGLQFLIQYYNGEERAKGNILERFSAQQFPDLHSELNLSSLELGDSALYFCASSVADSRREKLFFGSGTQLSVL.

This clone appeared a single time. The V and J genes are TRBV7-6 and TRBJ2-7; the D gene is possibly TRBD2 (5 bases). There are 15 residues in the CDR3. V dropped 2 bases and J dropped 2 bases, with 13 bases sitting between them. Germline CDR1 reads SGHVS; CDR2 reads FNYEAQ. The DNA of the CDR3 is TGTGCCAGCAGCTTAAGCTTCGAGGGCCCCTACGAGCAGTACTTC. Its protein product is CASSLSFEGPYEQYF.

The V call is TRBV20-1, the J call TRBJ1-2; maybe TRBD1 (5 bases). Trimming removed 3 bases at V and 7 bases at J, with 15 bases between. Germline CDR1 DFQATT, CDR2 SNEGSKA (reference sequence). The CDR3 runs to 13 residues. As DNA, the CDR3 is TGCAGTGCTAGTTCGATGGGGGAGGGTGGCTACACCTTC. Translating gives CSASSMGEGGYTF.

The chain carries TRBV4-3 and TRBJ1-1, with D uncertain. This CDR3 contains 15 residues. CDR1 is LGHNA and CDR2 is YSLEER in the germline V gene. V dropped 0 bases and J dropped 0 bases, with 8 bases sitting between them. CDR3 sequence: CASSQDHSLNTEAFF. Here the CDR3 DNA reads TGCGCCAGCAGCCAAGATCACAGCCTGAACACTGAAGCTTTCTTT.

The chain's CDR3 is CASSLQSYEQYF. The CDR3 DNA reads as TGTGCCAGCAGCTTACAATCCTACGAGCAGTACTTC. This chain joins TRBV13 and TRBJ2-7; D remains unclear. V shed 2 bases and J shed 1 base, with 3 bases lying between them. Germline V gene data show CDR1 as PRHDT and CDR2 as FYEKMQ (reference sequence). This CDR3 region has 12 residues.